This T cell receptor (beta chain) derives from a study of blood T cell repertoires in COVID-19. Produced via immunoSEQ multiplex PCR; TCRdb's table is partial and in-frame only. The profile shows approximately 70,000 clones, about four fifths of them singletons. Germline loops: CDR1 MGHDK, CDR2 SYGVNS. The ends lost 4 bases at V and 5 bases at J; junction bases unmatched: 5. The CDR3 has 14 amino acids. The receptor was derived from a woman older than 75 with acute or convalescent COVID-19. The material sequenced was peripheral blood. The chain recombines TRBV25-1 with TRBJ2-3, with TRBD2 matching over 8 bases. The CDR3 coding sequence is TGTGCCAGCAGTGTTAGCGGGGTGGTAGATACGCAGTATTTT. This translates into CASSVSGVVDTQYF.